Each of the 24 T cell receptor beta chains below was sequenced from the same sample in a study of early T cells in non-severe SARS-CoV-2 infection. MiXCR was run by TCRdb on the 5' RACE reads, yielding one entry per CDR3 protein. Of tens of thousands of distinct CDR3 sequences listed, under 15% are singletons. The specimen was whole blood. The receptors shown here come from an adult who was a healthcare worker with PCR-confirmed SARS-CoV-2 infection or an uninfected control (not recorded which).

The sample holds many counts of this clonotype. This chain connects TRBV29-1 to TRBJ1-2, with 7 positions matching TRBD1. Germline trimming cut 3 bases from V and 2 bases from J; bases unmatched to any gene: 6. Per germline, CDR1 SQVTM and CDR2 ANQGSEA. The CDR3 has 14 residues. The CDR3 reads CSVEARGRNYGYTF. The CDR3 DNA sequence: TGCAGCGTTGAGGCCAGGGGGAGGAACTATGGCTACACCTTC.

The chain links TRBV5-1 to TRBJ2-5; no definite D call. CDR1 and CDR2 from the germline V gene are SGHRS and YFSETQ. CDR3 size: 16 residues. The V end lost 0 bases, the J end lost 1 base, and 13 bases lay between the germline ends. CDR3 sequence: CASSLAITPAQETQYF. Here the CDR3 DNA reads TGCGCCAGCAGCTTGGCGATCACGCCAGCCCAAGAGACCCAGTACTTC.

The chain links TRBV12-3 or TRBV12-4 to TRBJ2-1; 11 bases map to TRBD2. The CDR3 covers 14 residues. V was pared by 2 bases and J by 10 bases, with 4 bases of the junction left unmatched. CDR3 amino acids: CASSLLAGGREQFF. CDR3 nucleotides: TGTGCCAGCAGTTTACTAGCGGGGGGCCGGGAGCAGTTCTTC.

This CDR3 reads CASSFTGGNSPLHF. For the CDR3, the DNA is TGTGCCAGCAGCTTTACAGGGGGAAATTCACCCCTCCACTTT. The genes are TRBV7-9 and TRBJ1-6; 8 nucleotides agree with TRBD1. Per germline, CDR1 SEHNR and CDR2 FQNEAQ (reference sequence). The ends lost 3 bases at V and 7 bases at J; junction bases unmatched: 2. This CDR3 is 14 amino acids long.

This clonotype was counted ten times or more. V gene TRBV21-1 combines with J gene TRBJ2-1; TRBD2, the D gene given by the table, was not confirmed from the DNA. TRBV21-1 is assigned pseudogene status. This CDR3 is built from 17 residues. The CDR3 DNA reads TGTGCCAGCAGCAAAGCGCGGCTAGCGGGCCGATACAATGAGCAGTTCTTC. It encodes CASSKARLAGRYNEQFF.

This clonotype was detected only a few times. Here the CDR3 DNA reads TGCGCCAGCAGCTTGGCCAGGGGACAGTTAAGACCGAGCACAGATACGCAGTATTTT. This translates into CASSLARGQLRPSTDTQYF. V usage is TRBV5-1 and J usage is TRBJ2-3; the match to TRBD1 covers 7 bases. The CDR3 has 19 residues. V lost 0 bases and J lost 0; bases outside the gene matches: 13. The germline gives CDR1 SGHRS, CDR2 YFSETQ.

This clonotype was observed at least ten times. V is TRBV10-1 and J is TRBJ2-1; D perhaps matches TRBD1 (6 bases). The CDR3 covers 17 residues. V was clipped by 4 bases and J by 8 bases, with 24 bases between them. Germline loops: CDR1 WNHNN, CDR2 SYGVQD (reference sequence). As DNA, the CDR3 is TGCGCCAGCAGTGCTTTTGCCCCGTTTGGGTCAGGGGATGAGCAGTTCTTC. It is translated as CASSAFAPFGSGDEQFF.

In its sample, this clonotype was seen a few times. The CDR3 nucleotides are TGTGCCAGCAGCCCACAGACCGGAGAGCAGTTCTTC. Protein sequence: CASSPQTGEQFF. This chain joins TRBV7-2 and TRBJ2-1; D uncertain. Germline V gives CDR1 SGHTA, CDR2 FQGNSA. CDR3 length: 12 residues. Trimming removed 5 bases from V and 10 bases from J, with 12 bases in between.

This clonotype was counted ten times or more. The chain combines TRBV25-1 with TRBJ1-4; no firm D call. The CDR3 length is 13 residues. Per germline, CDR1 MGHDK and CDR2 SYGVNS. V dropped 4 bases and J dropped 8 bases, with 11 bases sitting between them. The CDR3 is CASSAWGGEKLFF. The CDR3 region has the DNA TGTGCCAGCAGTGCCTGGGGTGGAGAAAAACTGTTTTTT. Full variable domain (remainder filled in from reference TRBV25-1 and TRBJ1-4): EADIYQTPRYLVIGTGKKITLECSQTMGHDKMYWYQQDPGMELHLIHYSYGVNSTEKGDLSSESTVSRIRTEHFPLTLESARPSHTSQYLCASSAWGGEKLFFGSGTQLSVL.

This clonotype has only a few counts. The chain joins TRBV9 to TRBJ2-7, with 9 bases lining up with TRBD2. This CDR3 comprises 14 residues. The ends lost 1 base at V and 6 bases at J; junction bases unmatched: 5. CDR1 and CDR2 from the germline V gene are SGDLS and YYNGEE. The CDR3 nucleotides read TGTGCCAGCAGCGTAATGCGGGAGGGCCCCGAGCAGTACTTC. As protein: CASSVMREGPEQYF.

This sequence joins TRBV19 and TRBJ1-2; D gene unclear. This CDR3 is built from 13 residues. Trimming pared 8 bases from V and 6 bases from J, leaving 16 bases between. The germline V gene encodes CDR1 LNHDA and CDR2 SQIVND (reference sequence). The CDR3 coding sequence is TGTGCCAGTGCCCTCGGGTCCGCTCATGGCTACACCTTC. Its translation: CASALGSAHGYTF.

This clonotype came up many times. The V call is TRBV29-1, the J call TRBJ1-1, with 10 positions matching TRBD1. Unmatched junction bases numbered 10, after V lost 0 bases and J lost 6 bases. The length of the CDR3 is 16 residues. Germline V gene lookup returns CDR1 SQVTM and CDR2 ANQGSEA. CDR3 amino acids: CSVEDRDRGFWSEAFF. DNA of the CDR3: TGCAGCGTTGAAGATCGGGACAGGGGATTTTGGTCTGAAGCTTTCTTT.

This clonotype was found many times. This chain links TRBV20-1 with TRBJ1-2; tentative D call: TRBD1 (6 bases). The CDR3 covers 14 residues. Between the trimmed V and J ends, which lost 3 bases and 2 bases, there was a span of 13 bases. Germline V gene lookup returns CDR1 DFQATT and CDR2 SNEGSKA (reference sequence). CDR3 DNA: TGCAGTGCTAGGGGGGCAGGGACGAACTATGGCTACACCTTC. Its protein is CSARGAGTNYGYTF.

This clonotype was seen repeatedly, ten times or more. The chain uses TRBV10-1 and TRBJ1-1; perhaps TRBD1 as D (6 bases). There are 16 residues in the CDR3. Per the germline V gene, CDR1 is WNHNN and CDR2 is SYGVQD (reference sequence). With 3 bases removed from V and 0 bases from J, the gap between germline ends came to 14 bases. DNA for the CDR3: TGCGCCAGCAGTGACCAAACTGGACAGATGAACACTGAAGCTTTCTTT. It is translated as CASSDQTGQMNTEAFF.

This clonotype has ten or more counts. CDR3 in amino acids: CSVETSEARGYTF. CDR3 in DNA: TGCAGCGTTGAAACCTCTGAGGCGCGGGGCTACACCTTC. This chain links TRBV29-1 with TRBJ1-2; no clear D gene. The CDR3 runs to 13 residues. Trimming took off 2 bases at V and 8 bases at J, with 15 bases between the two ends. Per the germline V gene, CDR1 is SQVTM and CDR2 is ANQGSEA.

The table lists this clonotype with many counts. This chain connects TRBV6-6 to TRBJ1-2, with 7 bases fitting TRBD1. Per germline, CDR1 MNHNY and CDR2 SVGAGI (reference sequence). V shed 10 bases, J shed 0 bases, and the junction held 5 bases outside the gene matches. The CDR3 extends over 13 amino acids. The chain's CDR3 is CATRQGANYGYTF. Here the CDR3 DNA reads TGTGCCACCAGACAGGGTGCTAACTATGGCTACACCTTC.

This clonotype was recorded at least ten times. V usage is TRBV28 and J usage is TRBJ1-3; the D is unclear. This CDR3 has 14 residues. Germline V lookup: CDR1 MDHEN, CDR2 SYDVKM. Trimming left V 3 bases short and J 5 bases short, with 11 bases between. The CDR3 loop reads CASSFGRLRNTIYF. CDR3 nucleotides: TGTGCCAGCAGTTTTGGACGATTAAGAAACACCATATATTTT. Looking up the rest from reference TRBV28 and TRBJ1-3 gives the full variable domain: DVKVTQSSRYLVKRTGEKVFLECVQDMDHENMFWYRQDPGLGLRLIYFSYDVKMKEKGDIPEGYSVSREKKERFSLILESASTNQTSMYLCASSFGRLRNTIYFGEGSWLTVV.

This clonotype occurred many times. The J gene is TRBJ1-1, the V gene TRBV12-3 or TRBV12-4; D is ambiguous. The CDR3 extends over 16 amino acids. V lost 4 bases and J 1 base, leaving 16 bases between the germline ends. This CDR3 reads CASSSWLNLGNTEAFF. The CDR3 DNA follows: TGTGCCAGCAGTTCATGGTTGAATTTGGGGAACACTGAAGCTTTCTTT.

The chain couples TRBV7-2 to TRBJ1-4; TRBD1 matches at 7 bases. V shed 5 bases, J shed 8 bases, and the junction held 11 bases outside the gene matches. The length of the CDR3 is 15 residues. Germline-derived CDR1 and CDR2 are SGHTA and FQGNSA. The chain's CDR3 is CASSPRQGLKEKLFF. CDR3 in DNA: TGTGCCAGCAGCCCACGACAGGGCTTGAAGGAAAAACTGTTTTTT.

This clonotype was counted at least ten times. The chain recombines TRBV6-5 with TRBJ1-4, with 9 bases that match TRBD1. The CDR3 runs to 13 residues. V was clipped by 6 bases and J by 7 bases; unmatched bases: 3. CDR1 and CDR2 from the germline V gene are MNHEY and SVGAGI. This CDR3 reads CASSQDRGEKLFF. The DNA of the CDR3 is TGTGCCAGCAGCCAGGACAGGGGTGAAAAACTGTTTTTT.

This clonotype was picked up a small number of times. The chain recombines TRBV27 with TRBJ1-1; 11 bases match TRBD1. The germline V gene has CDR1 MNHEY and CDR2 SMNVEV (reference sequence). J gave up 6 bases and V 5 bases, and 5 bases lay outside the gene matches. The CDR3 has 14 amino acids. The CDR3 loop reads CASSRTGGAPEAFF. CDR3 bases: TGTGCCAGCAGTCGGACAGGGGGCGCCCCTGAAGCTTTCTTT.

The sample holds many counts of this clonotype. The chain joins TRBV20-1 to TRBJ2-2; a weak D match, TRBD2 (7 bases). Germline CDR1 DFQATT, CDR2 SNEGSKA (reference sequence). The germline V and J ends were trimmed by 6 bases and 4 bases, with 24 bases remaining between them. This CDR3 comprises 17 residues. The CDR3 sequence: CSARSQGGGRGTGELFF. The CDR3 DNA sequence: TGCAGTGCGAGGTCCCAAGGGGGGGGAAGAGGCACCGGGGAGCTGTTTTTT.

The rearrangement joins TRBV20-1 to TRBJ1-1, with 12 bases fitting TRBD1. The germline CDR1 and CDR2 sequences are DFQATT and SNEGSKA (reference sequence). The trim removed 2 bases at V and 3 bases at J, leaving 10 bases unmatched. CDR3 length: 17 residues. CDR3 in amino acids: CSARIGTGGIADTEAFF. The DNA of the CDR3 is TGCAGTGCTAGAATAGGGACAGGGGGCATAGCGGACACTGAAGCTTTCTTT.

This clonotype was detected ten times or more. The CDR3 coding sequence is TGCGCCAGCAGCTCGGAGTCCGACGGGATGGAGCAGTACTTC. Translating it yields CASSSESDGMEQYF. The chain joins TRBV5-1 to TRBJ2-7; a possible D gene is TRBD2 (5 bases). The length of the CDR3 is 14 residues. Germline CDR1 reads SGHRS; CDR2 reads YFSETQ. Trimming removed 3 bases from V and 7 bases from J, with 17 bases in between.